Listed below are T cell receptor beta chains from one sample, sequenced in a study of blood T cell repertoires in COVID-19. The table came from immunoSEQ multiplex PCR; TCRdb's copy has only in-frame clones and leaves some out. Of roughly 330,000 clones in the sample, over 80% were seen once. Sample: peripheral blood. All receptors come from a man aged 30 to 45 with COVID-19, enrolled during active disease. The CDR3 runs from the conserved cysteine through the conserved F or W. D genes are given only for firm matches. Clone size is not always given. Where it is, it says once, few, many or a class for expanded clones.

j_call d_call v_call clone_size cdr3_nt cdr3_aa
TRBJ1-2 NA TRBV30 NA TGTGCCTGGATCCGAGGGTGGGGCTACACCTTC CAWIRGWGYTF
TRBJ1-1 NA TRBV10-3 once TGTGCCATCAGTTCCCCGTACATGAACACTGAAGCTTTCTTT CAISSPYMNTEAFF
TRBJ1-5 TRBD1 TRBV4-3 NA TGCGCCAGCAGCCAAGAGCAGGGGGTCAATCAGCCCCAGCATTTT CASSQEQGVNQPQHF
TRBJ2-7 NA TRBV6-5 NA TGTGCCAGCCTACAGGTTTACGAGCAGTACTTC CASLQVYEQYF
TRBJ2-3 TRBD2 TRBV5-5 once TGTGCCAGCAGCTTGATGGTTGGCGGGGGAAGCACAGATACGCAGTATTTT CASSLMVGGGSTDTQYF
TRBJ2-7 NA TRBV29-1 NA TGCAGCGTTGTTACAGAGAGCTACGAGCAGTACTTC CSVVTESYEQYF
TRBJ1-5 NA TRBV19 NA TGTGCCAGTAGTATGGGGGGGGAGCAGCCCCAGCATTTT CASSMGGEQPQHF
TRBJ2-7 NA TRBV11-2 NA TGTGCCAGCAGCTCACAGGGCTCCTACGAGCAGTACTTC CASSSQGSYEQYF
TRBJ1-2 TRBD1 TRBV3-1/TRBV3-2 NA TGTGCCAGCAGCCCTCAGGAGGGGGCCTATGGCTACACCTTC CASSPQEGAYGYTF
TRBJ2-1 NA TRBV7-9 NA TGTGCCAGCAGCTTGGGACTTACTAACTACAATGAGCAGTTCTTC CASSLGLTNYNEQFF
TRBJ2-7 NA TRBV28 NA TGTGCCAGCAGCCGCGTGAGGGTGGGAGAACCCGAGCAGTACTTC CASSRVRVGEPEQYF
TRBJ1-2 NA TRBV15 NA TGTGCCACCAGCAGAGATCGGGGGTGGGGCTATGGCTACACCTTC CATSRDRGWGYGYTF
TRBJ2-1 NA TRBV28 NA TGTGCCAGCAGTTTATTAGGGGTTCTCTACAATGAGCAGTTCTTC CASSLLGVLYNEQFF
TRBJ2-4 NA TRBV5-8 once TGTGCCAGCAGCTCGGGGACTCAAACCAGGGGGAACATTCAGTACTTC CASSSGTQTRGNIQYF
TRBJ1-3 NA TRBV7-2 NA TGTGCCAGCAGTGGGCAGCTCTCTGGAAACACCATATATTTT CASSGQLSGNTIYF
TRBJ2-3 TRBD2 TRBV5-1 NA TGCGCCAGCAGCTCAGGGACTAGCGGGTACACAGATACGCAGTATTTT CASSSGTSGYTDTQYF
TRBJ1-2 NA TRBV21-1 NA TGTGCCAGCAGCAAAATACGCGGGGGCTATGGCTACACCTTC CASSKIRGGYGYTF
TRBJ2-7 TRBD1 TRBV18 NA TGTGCCAGCTCACGGGAGCCAGGGGGCTACGAGCAGTACTTC CASSREPGGYEQYF
TRBJ2-7 TRBD1 TRBV6-5 NA TGTGCCAGCAGGCGGACAGGGTCAATCGACGAGCAGTACTTC CASRRTGSIDEQYF
TRBJ1-2 TRBD1 TRBV5-1 NA TGCGCCAGCAGCTTGGGCGGGACAGCCAACTATGGCTACACCTTC CASSLGGTANYGYTF
TRBJ2-5 NA TRBV21-1 NA TGTGCCTCTACTCGCGGGACAGGGAAAGAGACCCAGTACTTC CASTRGTGKETQYF
TRBJ1-1 NA TRBV7-9 NA TGTGCCAGCATCCCACCGGAGAGGACTGAAGCTTTCTTT CASIPPERTEAFF
TRBJ1-6 NA TRBV2 NA TGTGCCAGCAGCAGGCCCAGCTCCTATAATTCACCCCTCCACTTT CASSRPSSYNSPLHF
TRBJ1-2 TRBD1 TRBV27 NA TGTGCCAGCAGCACTCCTCGGGACAGGGGGCTTTATCATGGCTACACCTTC CASSTPRDRGLYHGYTF
TRBJ2-1 NA TRBV10-1 once TGCGCCAGCAGTGACGGGGTTAGCTCCTACAATGAGCAGTTCTTC CASSDGVSSYNEQFF
TRBJ1-4 TRBD1 TRBV5-1 NA TGCGCCAGCAGCCTGGGGACAGGGACTTCTAATGAAAAACTGTTTTTT CASSLGTGTSNEKLFF
TRBJ1-1 NA TRBV7-2 NA TGTGCCAGCAGCGTTCTGTGGCTCTCACTGAACACTGAAGCTTTCTTT CASSVLWLSLNTEAFF
TRBJ2-7 NA TRBV19 NA TGTGCCAGTGCCTTAGGGTCGGGGAACGAGCAGTACTTC CASALGSGNEQYF
TRBJ1-2 NA TRBV7-9 NA TGTGCCAGCAGCTTAAGGACAGAGATAAGTGGCTACACCTTC CASSLRTEISGYTF
TRBJ2-7 TRBD1 TRBV4-2 NA TGTGCCAGCAGCCAAGCTACGGACAGGGGTTTCTACGAGCAGTACTTC CASSQATDRGFYEQYF
TRBJ2-7 TRBD2 TRBV18 NA TGTGCCAGCTCACCAAGTTGGCTAGCGGGAGGGGAGCAGTACTTC CASSPSWLAGGEQYF
TRBJ2-7 TRBD1 TRBV7-9 NA TGTGCCAGCAGCCTCGGACAGGTAGACTACGAGCAGTACTTC CASSLGQVDYEQYF
TRBJ2-3 TRBD2 TRBV5-1 NA TGCGCCAGCGGTAAGGGACTAGCGGGAGGTTCCGATACGCAGTATTTT CASGKGLAGGSDTQYF
TRBJ2-7 NA TRBV28 NA TGTGCCAGCAGTTTGAGACAGATCCACGAGCAGTACTTC CASSLRQIHEQYF
TRBJ2-1 TRBD2 TRBV7-8 NA TGTGCCAGCAGCTTATACTCGGCTAGCGGGGCTCCCAGCTCCTACAATGAGCAGTTCTTC CASSLYSASGAPSSYNEQFF
TRBJ1-5 NA TRBV19 once TGTGCCAGTAGTATAGATTGGGCGGGTCAGCCCCAGCATTTT CASSIDWAGQPQHF
TRBJ1-1 TRBD1 TRBV12-5 once TGTGCTAGTGGTACGGGACAGGGGGACACTGAAGCTTTCTTT CASGTGQGDTEAFF
TRBJ2-5 TRBD1 TRBV2 NA TGTGCCAGCAGTAGACAGGGGGGGGAGGCCCAGTACTTC CASSRQGGEAQYF
TRBJ2-5 TRBD1 TRBV28 NA TGTGCCAGCAGTTTCTTACGAACAGGGGGAGAGACCCAGTACTTC CASSFLRTGGETQYF
TRBJ1-4 TRBD1 TRBV6-5 NA TGTGCCAGCAGTACCGGGACAGAGGGTGGAAAACTGTTTTTT CASSTGTEGGKLFF
TRBJ2-5 NA TRBV9 few TGTGCCAGCAGCCTGGGGCGGGATAGCGTGACCCAGTACTTC CASSLGRDSVTQYF
TRBJ1-4 NA TRBV12-3/TRBV12-4 NA TGTGCCAGCAGCGCACAGAATGAAAAACTGTTTTTT CASSAQNEKLFF
TRBJ1-1 TRBD1 TRBV7-6 few TGTGCCAGCAGCTTAGCCGGACAGGGAGAAACTGAAGCTTTCTTT CASSLAGQGETEAFF
TRBJ2-7 TRBD1 TRBV10-3 NA TGTGCCATCAGCTTGGACAGGGGCAATAATGAGCAGTACTTC CAISLDRGNNEQYF
TRBJ1-1 NA TRBV19 NA TGTGCCAGTAGTATATCGTCAGGGGCGAACACTGAAGCTTTCTTT CASSISSGANTEAFF
TRBJ2-3 NA TRBV9 NA TGTGCCAGCAGCGTAGGCCTAGCCTTAACATCAGATACGCAGTATTTT CASSVGLALTSDTQYF
TRBJ2-1 NA TRBV24-1 NA TGTGCCACCAGTGATCGCCCGCACCGGGGGGCGGGATCCTACAATGAGCAGTTCTTC CATSDRPHRGAGSYNEQFF
TRBJ1-2 NA TRBV25-1 NA TGTGCCATCTATCGACAGGATTTTGGCTACACCTTC CAIYRQDFGYTF